These 29 T cell receptor beta chains were all obtained from the same sample, sequenced in a study of T cells of healthy individuals (dated by TCRdb to about 2018). Libraries were made using 5' RACE. Instrument used: Illumina MiSeq. The raw public data were reprocessed by TCRdb itself: fastp quality trimming at Q25, MiXCR clonotype calling, in-frame beta chains only. Entries are consolidated by CDR3 protein sequence, retaining the most common genes and DNA. In all, the sample holds around 90,000 distinct CDR3 sequences, and more than 5% of those were seen once. Clones ranked in the top ten supply 7.5% to 8% of the sample. These receptors all stem from a female donor in good health.

This clonotype was recorded a few times. This chain connects TRBV6-5 to TRBJ1-5, with D unresolved. CDR1 and CDR2 from the germline V gene are MNHEY and SVGAGI. V shed 4 bases and J shed 3 bases, with 13 bases lying between them. This CDR3 spans 15 amino acids. CDR3 sequence reads: CASSSGNEANQPQHF. CDR3 nucleotides: TGTGCCAGCAGTTCGGGCAATGAGGCCAATCAGCCCCAGCATTTT.

The table lists this clonotype with many counts. This chain's CDR3 is CASRSRGSYNSPLHF. The CDR3 region has the DNA TGTGCCAGCCGGTCCCGGGGCTCCTATAATTCACCCCTCCACTTT. V gene TRBV27 combines with J gene TRBJ1-6; D unclear. Germline CDR1 and CDR2: MNHEY and SMNVEV (reference sequence). The CDR3 is 15 amino acids. Trimming stripped 8 bases from V and 0 bases from J, with 11 bases between.

The CDR3 is CASTRLQGTGELFF. The CDR3 nucleotides read TGTGCCAGCACCAGATTACAGGGCACCGGGGAGCTGTTTTTT. The chain recombines TRBV12-3 or TRBV12-4 with TRBJ2-2; D is perhaps TRBD1 (6 bases). The CDR3 is 14 residues long. V lost 7 bases to trimming and J lost 4 bases, with 13 bases between them.

To note about this clonotype: Given a much more abundant clone one base away, this may be a read error. The chain joins TRBV5-1 to TRBJ2-1; D unresolved. With 4 bases removed from V and 9 bases from J, the gap between germline ends came to 14 bases. The CDR3 is 13 residues long. The germline CDR1 and CDR2 sequences are SGHRS and YFSETQ. For the CDR3, the DNA is TGCGCCAGCAGCACCCTACTGAACAGTGAGCAGTTCTTC. It translates to CASSTLLNSEQFF.

The table lists this clonotype with many counts. The genes are TRBV14 and TRBJ2-1; no clear D. Germline V gene lookup returns CDR1 SGHDN and CDR2 FVKESK. The CDR3 is 15 amino acids. Trimming shortened V by 4 bases and J by 0 bases, and 10 bases separated the two germline ends. The CDR3 region has the DNA TGTGCCAGCAGCCCAACAGATACCTCCTACAATGAGCAGTTCTTC. It codes for CASSPTDTSYNEQFF. The full variable domain, completed using reference TRBV14 and TRBJ2-1, is EAGVTQFPSHSVIEKGQTVTLRCDPISGHDNLYWYRRVMGKEIKFLLHFVKESKQDESGMPNNRFLAERTGGTYSTLKVQPAELEDSGVYFCASSPTDTSYNEQFFGPGTRLTVL.

Comment on this clonotype: With a much larger clone just one base away, this may be a read error. This chain joins TRBV6-1 and TRBJ2-1; D possibly corresponds to TRBD1 (6 bases). Germline V gene sequence: CDR1 MNHNS, CDR2 SASEGT. This CDR3 comprises 13 residues. CDR3 loop: CASSVTGLDELFF. The CDR3 coding sequence is TGTGCCAGCAGTGTTACAGGGCTGGATGAGCTGTTCTTC.

This clonotype has at least ten counts. The CDR3 region has the DNA TGTGCCAGCGGGACAGGGTATCAGCCCCAGCATTTT. As protein: CASGTGYQPQHF. J is TRBJ1-5 and V is TRBV2, with 9 bases lining up with TRBD1. Germline lookup yields CDR1 SNHLY and CDR2 FYNNEI. V was pared by 8 bases and J by 5 bases, with 1 base of the junction left unmatched. The CDR3 is 12 amino acids.

This clonotype was seen many times. The V and J genes are TRBV12-3 or TRBV12-4 and TRBJ2-7, with TRBD1 identical over 8 bases. CDR3 length equals 15 residues. The V gene end was trimmed by 6 bases and the J gene end by 3 bases; junction bases not matched to a gene: 10. This CDR3 is CASSSTGQGDYEQYF. The CDR3 DNA follows: TGTGCCAGCAGCTCAACTGGACAGGGAGACTACGAGCAGTACTTC.

This clonotype has only a few counts. The chain links TRBV6-6 to TRBJ2-3, with D tentatively TRBD1 (7 bases). Germline CDR1 MNHNY, CDR2 SVGAGI (reference sequence). The CDR3 runs to 17 residues. V was clipped by 1 base and J by 1 base, with 15 bases between them. CDR3 sequence reads: CASSYFRRGQGTDTQYF. In DNA, the CDR3 is TGTGCCAGCAGTTACTTTCGGAGGGGGCAAGGCACAGATACGCAGTATTTT.

This clonotype was observed a handful of times. The genes are TRBV9 and TRBJ2-1; D is possibly TRBD2 (6 bases). This CDR3 contains 16 residues. The germline gives CDR1 SGDLS, CDR2 YYNGEE. V was pared by 3 bases and J by 2 bases, with 15 bases between. The CDR3 DNA sequence: TGTGCCAGCAGCGCCTCTTTAGCGGTTGCCTACAATGAGCAGTTCTTC. Its translation is CASSASLAVAYNEQFF.

There are many counts of this clonotype. V and J are TRBV29-1 and TRBJ2-7; D not certain. Germline V lookup: CDR1 SQVTM, CDR2 ANQGSEA. The CDR3 loop spans 11 amino acids. The ends were cut back, 5 bases at V and 1 base at J, with 6 bases in the middle. The CDR3 reads CSVNYSYEQYF. CDR3 coding DNA: TGCAGCGTTAACTATTCCTACGAGCAGTACTTC.

This clonotype came up a few times. The rearrangement uses TRBV5-1 and TRBJ2-7, with TRBD1 matching 9 bases. V gave up 4 bases and J gave up 3 bases; unmatched junction bases: 5. The germline V gene has CDR1 SGHRS and CDR2 YFSETQ. The length of the CDR3 is 14 residues. CDR3 coding DNA: TGCGCCAGCAGCCCGGGGACAGGGCGCTACGAGCAGTACTTC. This encodes CASSPGTGRYEQYF. The full variable domain, with the rest looked up from reference TRBV5-1 and TRBJ2-7, is KAGVTQTPRYLIKTRGQQVTLSCSPISGHRSVSWYQQTPGQGLQFLFEYFSETQRNKGNFPGRFSGRQFSNSRSEMNVSTLELGDSALYLCASSPGTGRYEQYFGPGTRLTVT.

There are many counts of this clonotype. The chain joins TRBV30 to TRBJ2-1, with D possibly TRBD1 on 6 matching bases. Germline-derived CDR1 and CDR2 are GTSNPN and SVGIG (reference sequence). The CDR3 extends over 14 amino acids. The V and J ends lost 3 bases and 9 bases respectively, with 18 bases between them. CDR3 sequence reads: CAWRRASLGGEQFF. CDR3 nucleotide sequence: TGTGCCTGGAGGCGGGCTAGCCTAGGGGGTGAGCAGTTCTTC.

This clonotype was seen ten or more times. This sequence joins TRBV20-1 and TRBJ1-5, with D maybe TRBD1 (6 bases). The germline CDR1 and CDR2 sequences are DFQATT and SNEGSKA (reference sequence). Trimming shortened V by 0 bases and J by 2 bases, and 11 bases separated the two germline ends. The CDR3 covers 15 residues. CDR3 in DNA: TGCAGTGCTAGAGAGCAACAGGGCCGCAATCAGCCCCAGCATTTT. It yields the protein CSAREQQGRNQPQHF.

The table lists this clonotype with many counts. The J gene is TRBJ1-2, the V gene TRBV2; perhaps TRBD1 as D (5 bases). V was trimmed by 6 bases and J by 5 bases, leaving 16 bases between them. From germline, CDR1 is SNHLY and CDR2 FYNNEI. The CDR3 loop spans 14 amino acids. CDR3: CASSQIGGMYGYTF. In DNA form, the CDR3 reads TGTGCCAGCAGCCAAATTGGGGGGATGTATGGCTACACCTTC. The complete variable domain, with remaining parts taken from reference TRBV2 and TRBJ1-2, reads EPEVTQTPSHQVTQMGQEVILRCVPISNHLYFYWYRQILGQKVEFLVSFYNNEISEKSEIFDDQFSVERPDGSNFTLKIRSTKLEDSAMYFCASSQIGGMYGYTFGSGTRLTVV.

This clonotype was recorded many times. The V gene is TRBV12-3 or TRBV12-4, the J gene TRBJ2-1, with 13 bases identical to TRBD2. The J segment lost 4 bases and the V segment lost 6 bases, leaving 3 bases of the junction unmatched. The CDR3 consists of 15 residues. DNA of the CDR3: TGTGCCAGCAGATCGGGACTAGCGGGGTACAATGAGCAGTTCTTC. Protein product: CASRSGLAGYNEQFF.

At least ten counts were recorded for this clonotype. The chain combines TRBV6-2 or TRBV6-3 with TRBJ2-2; 10 nucleotides agree with TRBD2. The germline V gene has CDR1 MNHEY and CDR2 SVGEGT. Losses at the gene ends were 8 bases for V and 4 bases for J; bases not matched to a gene: 7. The CDR3 is 15 amino acids. In DNA, the CDR3 is TGTGCCAGCCGTTTAGCGGGAGGTTTCACCGGGGAGCTGTTTTTT. It codes for CASRLAGGFTGELFF.

There are a few counts of this clonotype. The chain combines TRBV7-2 with TRBJ1-2; the D is unclear. CDR3 size: 11 residues. The germline V gene has CDR1 SGHTA and CDR2 FQGNSA. V was pared by 2 bases and J by 5 bases, with 3 bases between. The CDR3 DNA sequence: TGTGCCAGCAGCTTACAGTATGGCTACACCTTC. Protein product: CASSLQYGYTF.

Ten or more counts support this clonotype. This rearrangement joins TRBV6-1 to TRBJ1-5, with 7 bases that match TRBD1. This CDR3 comprises 14 residues. Trimming removed 8 bases from V and 6 bases from J; junction bases left unmatched: 10. Per germline, CDR1 MNHNS and CDR2 SASEGT. CDR3 sequence (DNA): TGTGCCAGCCTCCGACAGGGAGGTTTTCAGCCCCAGCATTTT. This sequence encodes CASLRQGGFQPQHF.

This clonotype was recorded many times. The chain recombines TRBV15 with TRBJ2-3, with TRBD1 matching 8 bases. V shed 0 bases, J shed 4 bases, and the junction held 6 bases outside the gene matches. From germline, CDR1 is LNHNV and CDR2 YYDKDF (reference sequence). This CDR3 has 16 residues. CDR3 sequence: CATSRDQGASADTQYF. For the CDR3, the DNA is TGTGCCACCAGCAGAGATCAGGGGGCTAGCGCAGATACGCAGTATTTT. Full variable domain (outside the CDR3, taken from reference TRBV15 and TRBJ2-3): DAMVIQNPRYQVTQFGKPVTLSCSQTLNHNVMYWYQQKSSQAPKLLFHYYDKDFNNEADTPDNFQSRRPNTSFCFLDIRSPGLGDTAMYLCATSRDQGASADTQYFGPGTRLTVL.

This clonotype was observed at least ten times. This chain uses TRBV6-2 or TRBV6-3 with TRBJ1-5; D call uncertain. V gave up 2 bases and J gave up 6 bases, with 8 bases separating them. The CDR3 contains 13 residues. CDR1 is MNHEY and CDR2 is SVGEGT in the germline V gene. Here the CDR3 DNA reads TGTGCCAGCAGTTACGGGCCCAGTCAGCCCCAGCATTTT. Translation: CASSYGPSQPQHF.

This clonotype was seen a handful of times. The V call is TRBV3-1, the J call TRBJ1-5, with D possibly TRBD1 on 5 matching bases. The V gene lost 1 base and the J gene lost 1 base, with 8 bases spanning the gap. The CDR3 runs to 15 residues. Germline-derived CDR1 and CDR2 are LGHDT and YNNKEL (reference sequence). In DNA, the CDR3 is TGTGCCAGCAGCCAAGGACGGACAAGCAATCAGCCCCAGCATTTT. It encodes CASSQGRTSNQPQHF. Based on the CDR3 plus reference TRBV3-1 and TRBJ1-5, the full variable domain is DTAVSQTPKYLVTQMGNDKSIKCEQNLGHDTMYWYKQDSKKFLKIMFSYNNKELIINETVPNRFSPKSPDKAHLNLHINSLELGDSAVYFCASSQGRTSNQPQHFGDGTRLSIL.

This clonotype was found a few times. The chain is built from TRBV25-1 and TRBJ2-1; D may match TRBD1 or TRBD2 (5 bases each). The CDR3 extends over 16 amino acids. V was trimmed by 3 bases and J by 7 bases, leaving 19 bases between them. Germline assignment: CDR1 MGHDK and CDR2 SYGVNS. The CDR3 nucleotides are TGTGCCAGCAGTGAGCTTGATCCGAGGGGAAGAAATGAGCAGTTCTTC. Translation: CASSELDPRGRNEQFF.

The V call is TRBV3-1, the J call TRBJ1-5, with 7 bases lining up with TRBD1. The CDR3 consists of 14 residues. V was pared by 1 base and J by 9 bases, with 6 bases of the junction left unmatched. The germline gives CDR1 LGHDT, CDR2 YNNKEL (reference sequence). The CDR3 region is CASSQGQGLLPQHF. The DNA for the CDR3 is TGTGCCAGCAGCCAAGGACAGGGATTGCTGCCCCAGCATTTT.

This clonotype was seen only a few times. The chain uses TRBV18 and TRBJ1-5, with a possible D match to TRBD1 (5 bases). The germline V gene encodes CDR1 KGHSH and CDR2 LQKENI. V was trimmed by 3 bases and J by 6 bases, leaving 12 bases between them. This CDR3 comprises 14 residues. In nucleotides, the CDR3 is TGTGCCAGCTCACCGAGGCAGGGAGGTCAGCCCCAGCATTTT. It encodes CASSPRQGGQPQHF.

The V call is TRBV7-2, the J call TRBJ2-7; 7 bases align to TRBD2. The germline V gene encodes CDR1 SGHTA and CDR2 FQGNSA. V shed 3 bases, J shed 4 bases, and the junction held 3 bases outside the gene matches. The CDR3 has 13 amino acids. The CDR3 sequence is CASSFSSGYEQYF. The DNA of the CDR3 is TGTGCCAGCAGCTTCTCTAGCGGATACGAGCAGTACTTC.

This clonotype was observed a handful of times. The V gene is TRBV27, the J gene TRBJ2-1, with TRBD1 matching over 9 bases. CDR3 size: 18 residues. Germline lookup yields CDR1 MNHEY and CDR2 SMNVEV (reference sequence). Germline trimming cut 5 bases from V and 3 bases from J; bases unmatched to any gene: 14. The CDR3 loop reads CASSPRVPRQGGYNEQFF. DNA of the CDR3: TGTGCCAGCAGTCCACGCGTCCCCCGACAGGGGGGCTACAATGAGCAGTTCTTC.

This clonotype was recorded at least ten times. This chain joins TRBV27 and TRBJ2-7, with TRBD2 matching 9 bases. CDR1 is MNHEY and CDR2 is SMNVEV in the germline V gene (reference sequence). With 4 bases clipped from V and 4 bases from J, the junction kept 8 bases outside the gene matches. The CDR3 covers 15 residues. The CDR3 bases are TGTGCCAGCAGTTATCGGGCGGGAGGGCGGTACGAGCAGTACTTC. This translates into CASSYRAGGRYEQYF.

This clonotype was seen ten or more times. This chain joins TRBV18 and TRBJ2-3; D unresolved. The CDR3 consists of 14 residues. V dropped 6 bases and J dropped 1 base, with 11 bases sitting between them. Germline V gene lookup returns CDR1 KGHSH and CDR2 LQKENI. CDR3 DNA: TGTGCCAGCTCGCAGACGTGGCGCACAGATACGCAGTATTTT. Protein product: CASSQTWRTDTQYF.